These 26 T cell receptor beta chains were all obtained from the same sample, sequenced in a study of shared clonotypes between healthy human individuals (dated by TCRdb to 2018 to 2021). Libraries were constructed by the immunoSEQ multiplex PCR assay. Held by TCRdb, this immuneACCESS table contains in-frame sequences only and omits some clones. Under half of the omission traces to an unresolved V gene where checked; the cause of the rest is unknown. For this sample the table gives around 550,000 clones, of which 90% to 95% were detected only once. The biggest ten clones account for around 0.11% of the sample. CD8 naive samples consisted of CD45RO-negative cells that were positively selected for CCR7, yielding a CD45RA+CCR7+ population without TemRA cells. The sequenced material came from naive CD8+ T cells sorted from blood. The sample's cell subset or site label is to be understood as: CD45RA+CCR7+. Receptors were obtained from a woman aged 25 to 45 in good health.

This CDR3 is CASSLEPGLATLYEQYF. CDR3 nucleotides: TGTGCCAGCAGCTTAGAGCCGGGACTAGCGACCCTCTACGAGCAGTACTTC. J is TRBJ2-7 and V is TRBV7-8, with 10 positions matching TRBD2. Germline lookup yields CDR1 SGHVS and CDR2 FQNEAQ. The V and J ends lost 1 base and 3 bases, in that order; junction bases with no gene match: 9. CDR3 length: 17 residues.

This rearrangement joins TRBV30 to TRBJ2-5; the D is unclear. The CDR3 has 12 residues. Trimming removed 3 bases from V and 8 bases from J, with 13 bases in between. Germline lookup yields CDR1 GTSNPN and CDR2 SVGIG (reference sequence). CDR3 loop: CAWRGIRPTQYF. DNA of the CDR3: TGTGCCTGGAGGGGCATCCGGCCTACCCAGTACTTC. The complete variable domain, with remaining parts taken from reference TRBV30 and TRBJ2-5, reads SQTIHQWPATLVQPVGSPLSLECTVEGTSNPNLYWYRQAAGRGLQLLFYSVGIGQISSEVPQNLSASRPQDRQFILSSKKLLLSDSGFYLCAWRGIRPTQYFGPGTRLLVL.

In its sample, this clone was seen once. V is TRBV5-1 and J is TRBJ2-2; 15 nucleotides align to TRBD2. The germline gives CDR1 SGHRS, CDR2 YFSETQ. This CDR3 has 16 amino acids. V was clipped by 3 bases and J by 4 bases; unmatched bases: 1. The DNA for the CDR3 is TGCGCCAGCAGCTCGGGACTAGCGGGAGGCACCGGGGAGCTGTTTTTT. Its translation is CASSSGLAGGTGELFF.

The chain carries TRBV18 and TRBJ1-1; the D is unclear. V dropped 3 bases and J dropped 4 bases, with 9 bases sitting between them. CDR1 and CDR2 from the germline V gene are KGHSH and LQKENI. The CDR3 sequence is 13 residues long. The CDR3 DNA reads as TGTGCCAGCTCACCCCCGAGGAGCACTGAAGCTTTCTTT. Translating it yields CASSPPRSTEAFF.

The chain has TRBV7-6 and TRBJ2-7; 14 bases line up with TRBD2. The CDR3 consists of 16 residues. J was trimmed by 3 bases and V by 5 bases; bases with no gene match: 6. The germline CDR1 and CDR2 sequences are SGHVS and FNYEAQ. The CDR3 here is CASSPGLAGALYEQYF. CDR3 sequence (DNA): TGTGCCAGCAGCCCGGGACTAGCGGGAGCCCTCTACGAGCAGTACTTC.

This chain connects TRBV30 to TRBJ1-1; tentative D call: TRBD1 (5 bases). Between the trimmed V and J ends, which lost 0 bases and 1 base, there was a span of 12 bases. Germline assignment: CDR1 GTSNPN and CDR2 SVGIG (reference sequence). The CDR3 runs to 15 residues. This CDR3 reads CAWSVYVGGNTEAFF. CDR3 sequence (DNA): TGTGCCTGGAGTGTTTATGTGGGGGGGAACACTGAAGCTTTCTTT.

The V gene is TRBV9, the J gene TRBJ2-7, with TRBD2 identical over 8 bases. The V segment lost 3 bases and the J segment 3 bases; nucleotides outside the gene matches: 11. The germline CDR1 and CDR2 sequences are SGDLS and YYNGEE. The CDR3 has 16 residues. The CDR3 DNA reads TGTGCCAGCAGCGCCACCGCGGGGGGAGAAGACTACGAGCAGTACTTC. Amino acid sequence: CASSATAGGEDYEQYF.

The chain combines TRBV9 with TRBJ2-3; D call uncertain. V lost 5 bases and J 5 bases, leaving 9 bases between the germline ends. Germline CDR1 is SGDLS and CDR2 is YYNGEE. This CDR3 is built from 12 residues. The CDR3 sequence: CASRPPGDTQYF. The CDR3 DNA sequence: TGTGCCAGCAGGCCTCCTGGAGATACGCAGTATTTT.

J is TRBJ1-4 and V is TRBV4-1, with 9 positions matching TRBD1. Looked up from germline, CDR1 is MGHRA and CDR2 is YSYEKL. J was trimmed by 6 bases and V by 3 bases; bases with no gene match: 8. CDR3 length equals 16 residues. The DNA for the CDR3 is TGCGCCAGCAGCCACACTATCGGGACAGGGCATGAAAAACTGTTTTTT. This encodes CASSHTIGTGHEKLFF.

This clone was seen more than once but under ten times. The chain recombines TRBV30 with TRBJ1-5, with a weak D call TRBD1 (5 bases). The V and J ends lost 6 bases and 6 bases respectively, with 6 bases between them. Germline V gene sequence: CDR1 GTSNPN, CDR2 SVGIG (reference sequence). The CDR3 is 10 residues long. CDR3 coding DNA: TGTGCCTGTGGGGGTCAGCCCCAGCATTTT. This encodes CACGGQPQHF.

V usage is TRBV7-9 and J usage is TRBJ1-5; D may be TRBD1 (5 bases). Germline V gene sequence: CDR1 SEHNR, CDR2 FQNEAQ (reference sequence). With 1 base removed from V and 8 bases from J, the gap between germline ends came to 9 bases. This CDR3 spans 13 amino acids. CDR3 in amino acids: CASSLDGGEPQHF. The DNA of the CDR3 is TGTGCCAGCAGCTTAGATGGGGGGGAGCCCCAGCATTTT.

The chain has TRBV7-8 and TRBJ2-7; D is tentatively TRBD1 or TRBD2 (6 bases each). Germline assignment: CDR1 SGHVS and CDR2 FQNEAQ. The CDR3 runs 15 residues. V lost 2 bases and J 3 bases, leaving 14 bases between the germline ends. The CDR3 coding sequence is TGTGCCAGCAGCTTATCTTTGGGGGGCGGCTACGAGCAGTACTTC. Amino acids: CASSLSLGGGYEQYF.

This chain uses TRBV19 with TRBJ2-7; 9 bases fit TRBD2. V dropped 0 bases and J dropped 6; count of bases not matched to a gene: 12. Germline CDR1 is LNHDA and CDR2 is SQIVND (reference sequence). The CDR3 extends over 17 amino acids. CDR3 bases: TGTGCCAGTAGTATAGACATCCTGCGGGAGGGCCCGGGCGAGCAGTACTTC. This sequence encodes CASSIDILREGPGEQYF.

The gene calls are TRBV28 and TRBJ2-5; unclear D gene. The J call could be wrong; TRBJ2-7 is a better fit for the DNA end. Germline lookup yields CDR1 MDHEN and CDR2 SYDVKM. The CDR3 runs 12 residues. CDR3 sequence reads: CASSLMGYEQYF. The CDR3 DNA sequence: TGTGCCAGCAGTTTAATGGGCTACGAGCAGTACTTC.

The CDR3 DNA reads as TGTGCCTGGAACCGGGGCCTTGAAGCTTTCTTT. Amino acids: CAWNRGLEAFF. J is TRBJ1-1 and V is TRBV30, with D perhaps matching TRBD1 (5 bases). The CDR3 sequence is 11 residues long. Trimming shortened V by 4 bases and J by 7 bases, and 10 bases separated the two germline ends. The germline CDR1 and CDR2 sequences are GTSNPN and SVGIG (reference sequence).

The rearrangement joins TRBV4-1 to TRBJ2-5; D remains unclear. The DNA matches TRBJ2-7 better at its end, which makes the J call doubtful. Germline-derived CDR1 and CDR2 are MGHRA and YSYEKL. The CDR3 has 13 residues. CDR3 residues: CASSQDRIGEQYF. The CDR3 DNA sequence: TGCGCCAGCAGCCAAGATCGGATCGGCGAGCAGTACTTC.

This chain uses TRBV9 with TRBJ1-1; perhaps TRBD1 as D (5 bases). Deletions cut 0 bases from V and 1 base from J, with 7 bases between. Germline CDR1 is SGDLS and CDR2 is YYNGEE. CDR3 size: 14 residues. CDR3 in DNA: TGTGCCAGCAGCGTAGAAGGACAGAACACTGAAGCTTTCTTT. It encodes CASSVEGQNTEAFF.

This chain joins TRBV29-1 and TRBJ2-5; 7 nucleotides match TRBD1. The last part of the DNA fits TRBJ2-7 better; the J call may be wrong. This CDR3 has 15 residues. CDR1 and CDR2 from the germline V gene are SQVTM and ANQGSEA. The CDR3 here is CSVNGLDRTSYEQYF. The CDR3 bases are TGCAGCGTTAATGGGCTGGACAGGACCTCCTACGAGCAGTACTTC.

V usage is TRBV27 and J usage is TRBJ2-7; 8 bases align to TRBD1. Germline CDR1 reads MNHEY; CDR2 reads SMNVEV (reference sequence). The CDR3 length is 15 residues. With 0 bases clipped from V and 3 bases from J, the junction kept 4 bases outside the gene matches. The CDR3 loop is CASSLSTGVNYEQYF. The CDR3 bases are TGTGCCAGCAGTTTATCGACAGGGGTGAACTACGAGCAGTACTTC.

The chain recombines TRBV27 with TRBJ2-3; D unclear. Between the trimmed V and J ends, which lost 4 bases and 2 bases, there was a span of 7 bases. CDR3 length: 13 amino acids. Per the germline V gene, CDR1 is MNHEY and CDR2 is SMNVEV (reference sequence). The CDR3 is CASSSLITDTQYF. The CDR3 coding sequence is TGTGCCAGCAGTTCGCTAATCACAGATACGCAGTATTTT.

This chain uses TRBV7-6 with TRBJ1-6, with TRBD1 matching over 9 bases. Trimming at V came to 5 bases and at J to 3 bases, leaving 5 bases not matched to a gene. The CDR3 is 16 amino acids. Germline CDR1 is SGHVS and CDR2 is FNYEAQ. Here the CDR3 reads CASSISTGGYNSPLHF. The CDR3 DNA reads TGTGCCAGCAGCATATCGACAGGGGGCTATAATTCACCCCTCCACTTT.

A note on this clone: Other DNA sequences of this sample code for an identical CDR3. The rearrangement links TRBV28 to TRBJ2-7; no reliable D call. There are 11 residues in the CDR3. The V end was cut by 6 bases, the J end by 0 bases, with 3 bases between. Germline loops: CDR1 MDHEN, CDR2 SYDVKM. As DNA, the CDR3 is TGTGCCAGCAGGGTCTCCTACGAGCAGTACTTC. Protein sequence: CASRVSYEQYF.

The CDR3: CASSPDQGYTEAFF. CDR3 bases: TGTGCCAGCAGTCCTGACCAGGGTTACACTGAAGCTTTCTTT. The rearrangement uses TRBV27 and TRBJ1-1; TRBD1 is a possible D gene (5 bases). The V end was cut by 5 bases, the J end by 3 bases, with 13 bases between. The CDR3 is 14 amino acids. Germline CDR1 reads MNHEY; CDR2 reads SMNVEV (reference sequence).

The rearrangement uses TRBV28 and TRBJ2-1; D unresolved. Trimming left V 2 bases short and J 6 bases short, with 8 bases between. Germline CDR1 and CDR2: MDHEN and SYDVKM. The CDR3 has 13 amino acids. CDR3 nucleotide sequence: TGTGCCAGCAGTTTAAGAGGTGGCAATGAGCAGTTCTTC. The encoded protein is CASSLRGGNEQFF.

CDR3 sequence reads: CASSYIATGSHTEAFF. The CDR3 region has the DNA TGTGCCAGCAGTTACATCGCAACAGGTTCTCACACTGAAGCTTTCTTT. The V and J genes are TRBV6-5 and TRBJ1-1, with D tentatively TRBD1 (5 bases). The CDR3 contains 16 residues. V lost 2 bases and J lost 3, with 16 bases in between. Germline assignment: CDR1 MNHEY and CDR2 SVGAGI.

The chain joins TRBV5-4 to TRBJ2-3, with 9 nucleotides matching TRBD1. V dropped 5 bases and J dropped 1; count of bases not matched to a gene: 5. The CDR3 runs 15 residues. CDR1 is SGHNT and CDR2 is YYREEE in the germline V gene (reference sequence). The CDR3 nucleotides read TGTGCCAGCAGTATGGGGGACAGGGGCACAGATACGCAGTATTTT. It translates to CASSMGDRGTDTQYF.